The rows below give T cell receptor beta chains drawn from one sample of a study of cytomegalovirus exposure and HLA in healthy donors. The method was immunoSEQ multiplex PCR; TCRdb's version includes in-frame clones alone and lacks a portion of them. The sample records about 120,000 clones, 74% being singletons. Sequencing was carried out using PBMCs. The receptors shown here come from a man aged 35 to 55 in good health and CMV-seropositive. Both conserved end residues are part of each CDR3. Fields, in order: V gene, clone size, J gene, D gene, CDR3 DNA, CDR3 protein. D genes are given only for firm matches. Expanded clones get a size class; other rows say once, few or many, or leave the size out.

>TRBV6-1|-|TRBJ2-7|-
TGTGCCAGCAGTGATAGGGGACGGGAGCCGTACGAGCAGTACTTC
CASSDRGREPYEQYF
>TRBV6-6|-|TRBJ2-3|-
TGTGCCAGCAGCGCCCTACGCGCAGATACGCAGTATTTT
CASSALRADTQYF
>TRBV5-1|-|TRBJ2-3|-
TGCGCCAGCAGCTTGGAGGGGGGGTCGGTCGTTGATACGCAGTATTTT
CASSLEGGSVVDTQYF
>TRBV7-6|-|TRBJ1-4|-
TGTGCCAGCAGCTTAATGGGACAACTTAATGAAAAACTGTTTTTT
CASSLMGQLNEKLFF
>TRBV5-1|-|TRBJ2-6|-
TGCGCCAGCAGCTTGCGCGGGGCGCGAGGGGCCAACGTCCTGACTTTC
CASSLRGARGANVLTF
>TRBV5-1|few|TRBJ1-2|-
TGCGCCAGCAGCCTAGACGGTAGTTATGGCTACACCTTC
CASSLDGSYGYTF
>TRBV6-1|-|TRBJ2-3|TRBD1
TGTGCCAGCAGTGATGGGGACAGGGACACAGATACGCAGTATTTT
CASSDGDRDTDTQYF
>TRBV11-1|-|TRBJ1-5|-
TGTGCCAGCAGCCTCGACAGGAGCAATCAGCCCCAGCATTTT
CASSLDRSNQPQHF
>TRBV27|-|TRBJ2-5|-
TGTGCCAGCAGTTTATTGGGCCCCTGGGAGACCCAGTACTTC
CASSLLGPWETQYF
>TRBV10-3|few|TRBJ2-7|-
TGTGCCATCAGTGAGTCGGCCGGGGCCTACGAGCAGTACTTC
CAISESAGAYEQYF
>TRBV5-1|-|TRBJ2-2|-
TGCGCCAGCAGCCCCCTCAGCACCGGGGAGCTGTTTTTT
CASSPLSTGELFF
>TRBV9|-|TRBJ2-7|TRBD1
TGTGCCAGCAGCGTAGGTACAGGGGTATACGAGCAGTACTTC
CASSVGTGVYEQYF
>TRBV5-8|-|TRBJ1-1|-
TGTGCCAGCAGCCACCTACTAGGCGGAGGCGCTTTCTTT
CASSHLLGGGAFF
>TRBV11-3|few|TRBJ1-1|TRBD1
TGTGCCAGCAGCGCGACAGGGGGCCGAGGTGAAGCTTTCTTT
CASSATGGRGEAFF
>TRBV15|-|TRBJ2-7|-
TGTGCCACCAGCAGACCGATTGGAACAGGGTTTTTCGGCGAGCAGTACTTC
CATSRPIGTGFFGEQYF
>TRBV2|-|TRBJ1-1|-
TGTGCCAGCAGTGAGGCAGTCTTGAACACTGAAGCTTTCTTT
CASSEAVLNTEAFF
>TRBV29-1|-|TRBJ2-1|TRBD1
TGCAGCGTCCGGGACAGAAAGAATGAGCAGTTCTTC
CSVRDRKNEQFF
>TRBV7-2|once|TRBJ1-2|-
TGTGCCAGCAGCTTAAAGACAGATGTAGGGTATGGCTACACCTTC
CASSLKTDVGYGYTF
>TRBV4-3|few|TRBJ1-4|-
TGCGCCAGCAGCCAAGACCTTGGAGGGCTTAATGAAAAACTGTTTTTT
CASSQDLGGLNEKLFF
>TRBV6-5|-|TRBJ2-7|TRBD2
TGTGCCAGCAGGGGACTAGCGGGAGGTCGGGCCGAGCAGTACTTC
CASRGLAGGRAEQYF
>TRBV7-9|few|TRBJ2-7|TRBD2
TGTGCCAGCAGGTCGGGAGGGTCCAGCTCCTACGAGCAGTACTTC
CASRSGGSSSYEQYF
>TRBV2|-|TRBJ2-3|TRBD1
TGTGCCGGAAAGACAGGGTCGGACGCAGATACGCAGTATTTT
CAGKTGSDADTQYF
>TRBV27|-|TRBJ2-1|TRBD2
TGTGCCAGCAGTTTGGGTGCGGGAGGAGGCAATGAGCAGTTCTTC
CASSLGAGGGNEQFF
>TRBV30|-|TRBJ1-5|-
TGTGCCTGGAGTAACCAAGCTAGCAATCAGCCCCAGCATTTT
CAWSNQASNQPQHF
>TRBV28|few|TRBJ2-7|TRBD1
TGTGCCAGCAGTTCTTACAGGGGGCGCCCCTACGAGCAGTACTTC
CASSSYRGRPYEQYF
>TRBV6-1|-|TRBJ2-4|-
TGTGCCAGCAGTGAGTTGGGCGGCGGGACCTTC
CASSELGGGTF
>TRBV4-2|-|TRBJ2-5|-
TGTGCCAGCAGCCAAGATGGCCAGAATCACCAAGAGACCCAGTACTTC
CASSQDGQNHQETQYF
>TRBV5-4|-|TRBJ1-6|-
TGTGCCAGCAGCTTGAACCAGGTGATTAATTCACCCCTCCACTTT
CASSLNQVINSPLHF
>TRBV19|-|TRBJ2-4|-
TGTGCCAGTAGTAAGGCGGCAGATGGGGCCAAAAACATTCAGTACTTC
CASSKAADGAKNIQYF
>TRBV28|-|TRBJ1-1|TRBD1
TGTGCCAGCAGTTTGGTCGAGGGACAGGGGCCACCTGGGGCTTTCTTT
CASSLVEGQGPPGAFF
>TRBV14|-|TRBJ2-1|-
TGTGCCAGCAGCCAGGGGGGTTATGAGCAGTTCTTC
CASSQGGYEQFF
>TRBV9|few|TRBJ1-1|TRBD1
TGTGCCAGCAGCCCGTTCCCCGGGACAGGGGGGAAGGCTGAAGCTTTCTTT
CASSPFPGTGGKAEAFF
>TRBV7-8|-|TRBJ2-3|-
TGTGCCAGCAGCTTAACGACTACTTTCACAGATACGCAGTATTTT
CASSLTTTFTDTQYF
>TRBV30|-|TRBJ2-7|-
TGTGCCTGGAGAGGGACTGTGACCTACGAGCAGTACTTC
CAWRGTVTYEQYF
>TRBV5-1|-|TRBJ1-2|-
TGCGCCAGCTCCGAGGACAGAGCTAACTATGGCTACACCTTC
CASSEDRANYGYTF
>TRBV6-5|-|TRBJ1-3|TRBD1
TGTGCCAGCAGTTATTCCGGGACAGGGGTCCGGAACACCATATATTTT
CASSYSGTGVRNTIYF
>TRBV13|-|TRBJ1-2|-
TGTGCCACCGTGCAAGGAGTGAGTAACACCCGGGGGTATGGCTACACCTTC
CATVQGVSNTRGYGYTF